These 20 T cell receptor beta chains share one sample of origin, sequenced in a study of PD-1 blockade in classical Hodgkin lymphoma. Stated time point: newly diagnosed, previously untreated cHL patient sample. Researchers used magnetic negative selection to pull out pure CD4+ T cells from thawed PBMCs. Produced via immunoSEQ multiplex PCR; TCRdb's table is partial and in-frame only. The data contain 20,000 to 30,000 clones, about 89% of them singletons. The sample taken for sequencing was CD4+ T cells from blood. Receptor source: a human donor with classical Hodgkin lymphoma.

This chain joins TRBV4-3 and TRBJ2-7; TRBD1 agrees at 9 bases. The CDR3 totals 17 residues. J was trimmed by 0 bases and V by 0 bases; bases with no gene match: 6. Per germline, CDR1 LGHNA and CDR2 YSLEER. In DNA, the CDR3 is TGCGCCAGCAGCCAAGATGCGGCGGGACAGGGCTCCTACGAGCAGTACTTC. This codes for CASSQDAAGQGSYEQYF.

Here the CDR3 DNA reads TGTGCCAGCAGTTTCCGGGACAGGGTCGTTGCTTTCTTT. Its translation: CASSFRDRVVAFF. J is TRBJ1-1 and V is TRBV7-8; 9 nucleotides match TRBD1. The CDR3 length is 13 residues. J gave up 11 bases and V 6 bases, and 10 bases lay outside the gene matches. Per the germline V gene, CDR1 is SGHVS and CDR2 is FQNEAQ.

The V and J genes are TRBV5-6 and TRBJ1-5; D ambiguous. Germline loops: CDR1 SGHDT, CDR2 YYEEEE. CDR3 length: 14 residues. V lost 4 bases and J 5 bases, leaving 13 bases between the germline ends. CDR3 coding DNA: TGTGCCAGCAGCGTGAGTAGGGCCGATCAGCCCCAGCATTTT. Protein: CASSVSRADQPQHF.

Only a few counts were recorded for this clone. The chain carries TRBV6-1 and TRBJ1-4, with D perhaps matching TRBD1 (5 bases). CDR3 length: 14 amino acids. The V end lost 2 bases, the J end lost 4 bases, and 8 bases lay between the germline ends. In germline, CDR1 is MNHNS, CDR2 SASEGT. As DNA, the CDR3 is TGTGCCAGCAGTGAAAGGGGCCTTAATGAAAAACTGTTTTTT. It encodes CASSERGLNEKLFF.

Here the CDR3 DNA reads TGTGCCAGCTCACTGGGTGGTCAAGAGACCCAGTACTTC. It yields the protein CASSLGGQETQYF. The V gene is TRBV18, the J gene TRBJ2-5; D unclear. Looked up from germline, CDR1 is KGHSH and CDR2 is LQKENI. The CDR3 covers 13 residues. V was cut by 4 bases and J by 2 bases, with 8 bases left in between.

The rearrangement joins TRBV19 to TRBJ2-7; the D gene is possibly TRBD2 (6 bases). The CDR3 consists of 15 residues. The ends were cut back, 3 bases at V and 1 base at J, with 13 bases in the middle. Germline V gene sequence: CDR1 LNHDA, CDR2 SQIVND (reference sequence). The CDR3 DNA is TGTGCCAGTAGTATCTCCCCCGGGGGATCCTACGAGCAGTACTTC. Translating gives CASSISPGGSYEQYF.

J is TRBJ1-1 and V is TRBV6-6; TRBD1 agrees at 7 bases. With 6 bases clipped from V and 2 bases from J, the junction kept 3 bases outside the gene matches. Germline V lookup: CDR1 MNHNY, CDR2 SVGAGI (reference sequence). The CDR3 extends over 13 amino acids. CDR3 residues: CASSRDSNTEAFF. Here the CDR3 DNA reads TGTGCCAGCAGCCGGGACAGCAACACTGAAGCTTTCTTT.

This chain connects TRBV15 to TRBJ1-1, with a possible D match to TRBD1 (6 bases). CDR1 LNHNV and CDR2 YYDKDF come from the germline V gene (reference sequence). Trimming pared 5 bases from V and 2 bases from J, leaving 18 bases between. The CDR3 is made up of 16 amino acids. The CDR3, as DNA: TGTGCCACCAGCCGCGCGTTTGGACAGATAAACACTGAAGCTTTCTTT. This encodes CATSRAFGQINTEAFF.

The rearrangement links TRBV4-3 to TRBJ2-3; 13 nucleotides align to TRBD2. This CDR3 is built from 17 residues. Trimming removed 1 base from V and 4 bases from J; junction bases left unmatched: 5. CDR1 and CDR2 from the germline V gene are LGHNA and YSLEER. Written as DNA, the CDR3 is TGCGCCAGCAGCCAAGGAACTAGCGGGGGGGCCGCAGATACGCAGTATTTT. Residues: CASSQGTSGGAADTQYF.

J is TRBJ2-2 and V is TRBV5-1; 9 nucleotides align to TRBD2. The length of the CDR3 is 14 residues. The ends lost 8 bases at V and 1 base at J; junction bases unmatched: 3. Germline loops: CDR1 SGHRS, CDR2 YFSETQ. This CDR3 reads CASSTSGNTGELFF. CDR3 in DNA: TGCGCCAGTTCGACTAGCGGGAACACCGGGGAGCTGTTTTTT. Full variable domain (remainder filled in from reference TRBV5-1 and TRBJ2-2): KAGVTQTPRYLIKTRGQQVTLSCSPISGHRSVSWYQQTPGQGLQFLFEYFSETQRNKGNFPGRFSGRQFSNSRSEMNVSTLELGDSALYLCASSTSGNTGELFFGEGSRLTVL.

As regards this clone: Sequence at one end of the junction differs from germline and may be a read error. V and J are TRBV29-1 and TRBJ2-5, with 8 bases matching TRBD1. CDR3 length equals 13 residues. Germline V gene sequence: CDR1 SQVTM, CDR2 ANQGSEA. CDR3: CSVDRTGQEAQYF. CDR3 in DNA: TGCAGCGTTGATCGGACAGGGCAAGAGGCCCAGTACTTC.

The chain recombines TRBV6-6 with TRBJ2-5; a possible D gene is TRBD1 (6 bases). Germline CDR1 and CDR2: MNHNY and SVGAGI (reference sequence). CDR3 length: 15 residues. The V gene lost 7 bases and the J gene lost 7 bases, with 22 bases spanning the gap. The CDR3, as DNA: TGTGCCAGCAAAAACCCGGACAGCGTGGTGGGGACCCAGTACTTC. Residues: CASKNPDSVVGTQYF.

This sequence joins TRBV6-1 and TRBJ1-1; D uncertain. Germline V gene sequence: CDR1 MNHNS, CDR2 SASEGT. V was pared by 0 bases and J by 3 bases, with 11 bases between. The CDR3 is 15 amino acids. In DNA form, the CDR3 reads TGTGCCAGCAGTGAAGCGGGTGCGGGAGACACTGAAGCTTTCTTT. It yields the protein CASSEAGAGDTEAFF.

This chain uses TRBV9 with TRBJ2-1; D not resolved. Between the trimmed V and J ends, which lost 1 base and 0 bases, there was a span of 8 bases. CDR1 and CDR2 from the germline V gene are SGDLS and YYNGEE. The CDR3 contains 15 residues. The CDR3 nucleotides are TGTGCCAGCAGCGTAATAGCCAGCTCCTACAATGAGCAGTTCTTC. Protein sequence: CASSVIASSYNEQFF.

The chain links TRBV27 to TRBJ2-7; 8 bases are a match to TRBD1. Germline-derived CDR1 and CDR2 are MNHEY and SMNVEV (reference sequence). Trimming removed 2 bases from V and 3 bases from J; junction bases left unmatched: 9. The CDR3 extends over 16 amino acids. The CDR3: CASSLTGGPGRYEQYF. CDR3 nucleotide sequence: TGTGCCAGCAGTTTAACAGGGGGGCCGGGCCGCTACGAGCAGTACTTC.

In this sample, this clone turned up once. V is TRBV18 and J is TRBJ1-5, with 12 nucleotides matching TRBD1. This CDR3 is 16 amino acids long. The V gene end was trimmed by 6 bases and the J gene end by 5 bases; junction bases not matched to a gene: 8. From germline, CDR1 is KGHSH and CDR2 LQKENI. CDR3 protein: CASSLLGQGADQPQHF. Written as DNA, the CDR3 is TGTGCCAGCTCTCTTTTGGGACAGGGGGCCGATCAGCCCCAGCATTTT.

This clone was observed once. The V call is TRBV11-2, the J call TRBJ2-1; 7 bases match TRBD2. The CDR3 has 14 amino acids. CDR1 is SGHAT and CDR2 is FQNNGV in the germline V gene. J lost 9 bases, V lost 5 bases, and 10 bases had no gene match. The CDR3, as DNA: TGTGCCAGCAGCCGTGGGACTACGATGGGTGAGCAGTTCTTC. Translating gives CASSRGTTMGEQFF.

The CDR3 nucleotides read TGTGCCAGCTCACCTGGGACAGGGGGGGGTTACGAGCAGTACTTC. This sequence encodes CASSPGTGGGYEQYF. The rearrangement joins TRBV18 to TRBJ2-7; the match to TRBD1 covers 11 bases. The V gene's germline CDR1 is KGHSH and CDR2 LQKENI. V was clipped by 3 bases and J by 4 bases; unmatched bases: 5. The CDR3 runs 15 residues. Full variable domain (outside the CDR3, taken from reference TRBV18 and TRBJ2-7): NAGVMQNPRHLVRRRGQEARLRCSPMKGHSHVYWYRQLPEEGLKFMVYLQKENIIDESGMPKERFSAEFPKEGPSILRIQQVVRGDSAAYFCASSPGTGGGYEQYFGPGTRLTVT.

The CDR3 spells CASSQPTRGLYGYTF. CDR3 DNA sequence: TGCGCCAGCAGCCAACCGACAAGGGGCCTCTATGGCTACACCTTC. This chain joins TRBV4-1 and TRBJ1-2; D might be TRBD1 (5 bases). This CDR3 is 15 amino acids long. Germline assignment: CDR1 MGHRA and CDR2 YSYEKL. Trimming took off 2 bases at V and 4 bases at J, with 14 bases between the two ends.

For this clone: Sequence at one end of the junction differs from germline and may be a read error. The rearrangement links TRBV29-1 to TRBJ2-3; unclear D gene. The CDR3 runs to 13 residues. Germline CDR1 and CDR2: SQVTM and ANQGSEA. CDR3: CGVEEPGTDTQYF. The CDR3, as DNA: TGCGGCGTTGAAGAACCGGGCACAGATACGCAGTATTTT.